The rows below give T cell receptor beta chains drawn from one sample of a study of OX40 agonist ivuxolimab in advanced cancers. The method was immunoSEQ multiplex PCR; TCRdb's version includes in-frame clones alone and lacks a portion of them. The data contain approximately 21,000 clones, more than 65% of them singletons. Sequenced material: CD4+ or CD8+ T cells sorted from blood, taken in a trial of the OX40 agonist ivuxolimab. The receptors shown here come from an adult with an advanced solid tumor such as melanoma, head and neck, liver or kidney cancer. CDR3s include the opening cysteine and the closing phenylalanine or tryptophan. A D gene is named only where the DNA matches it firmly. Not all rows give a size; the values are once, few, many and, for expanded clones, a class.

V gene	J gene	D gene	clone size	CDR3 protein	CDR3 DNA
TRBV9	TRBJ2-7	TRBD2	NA	CASSSEAGALGSYEQYF	TGTGCCAGCAGCTCAGAAGCGGGAGCGCTGGGCTCCTACGAGCAGTACTTC
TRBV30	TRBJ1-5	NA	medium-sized	CAGSVGNQPQHF	TGTGCCGGCAGCGTGGGCAATCAGCCCCAGCATTTT
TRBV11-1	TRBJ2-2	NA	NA	CASSHYTGELFF	TGTGCCAGCAGCCACTATACCGGGGAGCTGTTTTTT
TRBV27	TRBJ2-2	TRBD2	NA	CASMARLGEGRTGELFF	TGTGCCAGCATGGCACGGTTGGGGGAGGGCCGGACCGGGGAGCTGTTTTTT
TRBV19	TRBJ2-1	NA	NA	CASTLSGEAYNEQFF	TGTGCCAGTACCCTCTCTGGGGAGGCCTACAATGAGCAGTTCTTC
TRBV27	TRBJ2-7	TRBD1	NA	CASSFRGPAIEQYF	TGTGCCAGCAGTTTCAGGGGGCCGGCGATCGAGCAGTACTTC
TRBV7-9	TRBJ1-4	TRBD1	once	CASSSITTGGDEKLFF	TGTGCCAGCAGCTCAATCACGACAGGGGGGGATGAAAAACTGTTTTTT
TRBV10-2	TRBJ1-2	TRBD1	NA	CASSLGQGAGGYTF	TGCGCCAGCAGCCTCGGACAGGGGGCTGGTGGCTACACCTTC
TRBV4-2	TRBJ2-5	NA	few	CASSQDTGWETQYF	TGTGCCAGCAGCCAGGATACAGGGTGGGAGACCCAGTACTTC
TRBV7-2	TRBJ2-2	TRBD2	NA	CASSLTSGSIAGELFF	TGTGCCAGCAGCTTGACTAGCGGGAGTATAGCCGGGGAGCTGTTTTTT
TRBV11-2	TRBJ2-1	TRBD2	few	CASSLSGASGPYNEQFF	TGTGCCAGCAGCTTAAGTGGGGCTAGCGGACCGTACAATGAGCAGTTCTTC
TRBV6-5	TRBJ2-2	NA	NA	CASSYSGSRPGELFF	TGTGCCAGCAGTTACTCGGGGAGCCGCCCAGGGGAGCTGTTTTTT
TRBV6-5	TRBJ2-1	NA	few	CASSDEARNNEQFF	TGTGCCAGCAGTGACGAGGCCAGAAACAATGAGCAGTTCTTC
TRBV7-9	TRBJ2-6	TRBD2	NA	CASSQSGGPGANVLTF	TGTGCCAGCAGCCAGAGCGGGGGACCCGGGGCCAACGTCCTGACTTTC
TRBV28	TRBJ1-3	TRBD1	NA	CASRTGTEAGNTIYF	TGTGCCAGCAGGACTGGGACAGAAGCTGGAAACACCATATATTTT